One and the same sample provided the 28 T cell receptor beta chains below, sequenced in a study of blood T cell repertoires in COVID-19. The table came from immunoSEQ multiplex PCR; TCRdb's copy has only in-frame clones and leaves some out. Here the sample spans approximately 18,000 clones, about 90% being singletons. Sequenced: peripheral blood. Source of these receptors: a human donor in a cohort sampled during active COVID-19.

This sequence joins TRBV7-9 and TRBJ2-7; 9 bases fit TRBD1. V trimming: 3 bases; J trimming: 5 bases; junction bases outside the gene matches: 2. Germline CDR1 reads SEHNR; CDR2 reads FQNEAQ (reference sequence). The CDR3 covers 13 residues. The CDR3 coding sequence is TGTGCCAGCAGCTTGGGACAGGGCAACGAGCAGTACTTC. Translated, it gives CASSLGQGNEQYF.

The chain has TRBV5-5 and TRBJ1-2; 8 bases map to TRBD1. Germline lookup yields CDR1 SGHKS and CDR2 YYEKEE (reference sequence). The ends lost 5 bases at V and 7 bases at J; junction bases unmatched: 7. The CDR3 is 13 residues long. The CDR3, as DNA: TGTGCCAGCAGTTTGACAGGGGCCCTTGGCTACACCTTC. It codes for CASSLTGALGYTF.

The V call is TRBV7-9, the J call TRBJ2-2, with 7 positions matching TRBD2. Germline trimming cut 5 bases from V and 6 bases from J; bases unmatched to any gene: 9. This CDR3 has 15 residues. Per germline, CDR1 SEHNR and CDR2 FQNEAQ (reference sequence). The CDR3 sequence is CASSHSGNGAGELFF. The CDR3 region has the DNA TGTGCCAGCAGCCACAGCGGGAATGGTGCCGGGGAGCTGTTTTTT.

The J gene is TRBJ2-3, the V gene TRBV7-3; 13 positions agree with TRBD2. Trimming took 5 bases from V and 2 from J; bases not matched to a gene: 4. This CDR3 region has 16 residues. Germline assignment: CDR1 SGHTA and CDR2 FQGTGA. The CDR3 bases are TGTGCCAGCAGCCCCGGACTAGCGGGGGTCACAGATACGCAGTATTTT. Translated: CASSPGLAGVTDTQYF.

The genes are TRBV19 and TRBJ2-5, with 8 nucleotides matching TRBD1. V trimming: 7 bases; J trimming: 0 bases; junction bases outside the gene matches: 4. Looked up from germline, CDR1 is LNHDA and CDR2 is SQIVND (reference sequence). The CDR3 runs to 14 residues. CDR3 sequence: CASTPTGDQETQYF. Here the CDR3 DNA reads TGTGCCAGTACCCCGACAGGGGACCAAGAGACCCAGTACTTC.

The V gene is TRBV28, the J gene TRBJ2-5; tentatively, D is TRBD1 (6 bases). Trimming stripped 2 bases from V and 5 bases from J, with 15 bases between. CDR3 length: 15 residues. The germline gives CDR1 MDHEN, CDR2 SYDVKM. The CDR3 coding sequence is TGTGCCAGCAGTTTAGTCGGCAGGGGCGGGGAGACCCAGTACTTC. Protein product: CASSLVGRGGETQYF.

This chain links TRBV30 with TRBJ1-1; D possibly corresponds to TRBD1 (5 bases). The CDR3 extends over 14 amino acids. The V end lost 5 bases, the J end lost 5 bases, and 18 bases lay between the germline ends. The germline V gene encodes CDR1 GTSNPN and CDR2 SVGIG (reference sequence). In DNA, the CDR3 is TGTGCCTGGGTGCTTAAAGGGGCGCGGACTGAAGCTTTCTTT. The encoded protein is CAWVLKGARTEAFF. Together with reference TRBV30 and TRBJ1-1, the CDR3 gives the full variable domain: SQTIHQWPATLVQPVGSPLSLECTVEGTSNPNLYWYRQAAGRGLQLLFYSVGIGQISSEVPQNLSASRPQDRQFILSSKKLLLSDSGFYLCAWVLKGARTEAFFGQGTRLTVV.

The chain carries TRBV10-3 and TRBJ2-3, with 11 bases lining up with TRBD2. V gave up 4 bases and J gave up 3 bases; unmatched junction bases: 15. Looked up from germline, CDR1 is ENHRY and CDR2 is SYGVKD. The CDR3 is 19 residues long. The CDR3 DNA reads TGTGCCATCAGTGCGGGTAGCGGGAGGGCCCTCAATCCGACAGATACGCAGTATTTT. Its translation: CAISAGSGRALNPTDTQYF.

Only one count was recorded for this clone. The rearrangement uses TRBV11-2 and TRBJ2-7; 11 bases match TRBD2. This CDR3 comprises 16 residues. Germline CDR1 and CDR2: SGHAT and FQNNGV. V lost 5 bases and J lost 3; bases outside the gene matches: 9. The CDR3 sequence is CASSPNPGLADYEQYF. The CDR3 DNA reads as TGTGCCAGCAGCCCAAACCCGGGACTAGCGGACTACGAGCAGTACTTC.

The V call is TRBV5-1, the J call TRBJ2-1, with a tentative D call TRBD1 (5 bases). CDR3 size: 14 residues. Germline CDR1 SGHRS, CDR2 YFSETQ. Trimming removed 4 bases at V and 3 bases at J, with 11 bases between. The CDR3 DNA is TGCGCCAGCAGCCCCGACAGCTTCTACAATGAGCAGTTCTTC. It is translated as CASSPDSFYNEQFF. Using reference TRBV5-1 and TRBJ2-1 for the parts outside the CDR3, the full variable domain is KAGVTQTPRYLIKTRGQQVTLSCSPISGHRSVSWYQQTPGQGLQFLFEYFSETQRNKGNFPGRFSGRQFSNSRSEMNVSTLELGDSALYLCASSPDSFYNEQFFGPGTRLTVL.

The CDR3 DNA is TGTGCCAGCAGCCAGGGACAGGGTTCCCAAAAACTGTTTTTT. This gives the protein CASSQGQGSQKLFF. V is TRBV9 and J is TRBJ1-4, with 9 nucleotides matching TRBD1. The CDR3 runs to 14 residues. Germline V lookup: CDR1 SGDLS, CDR2 YYNGEE. Trimming removed 4 bases from V and 9 bases from J; junction bases left unmatched: 7.

The V gene is TRBV11-2, the J gene TRBJ2-3, with 7 bases lining up with TRBD2. The CDR3 is made up of 14 amino acids. The V gene end was trimmed by 1 base and the J gene end by 6 bases; junction bases not matched to a gene: 4. The germline V gene encodes CDR1 SGHAT and CDR2 FQNNGV. The CDR3 bases are TGTGCCAGCAGCTTAGCGGGAGGAGGGGATACGCAGTATTTT. The encoded protein is CASSLAGGGDTQYF.

This chain's CDR3 is CSVVGQGLHEQYF. For the CDR3, the DNA is TGCAGCGTAGTCGGACAGGGGCTCCACGAGCAGTACTTC. The genes are TRBV29-1 and TRBJ2-7; 9 nucleotides align to TRBD1. CDR3 length: 13 residues. Looked up from germline, CDR1 is SQVTM and CDR2 is ANQGSEA. V shed 6 bases and J 5 bases; nucleotides not matched to a gene: 8.

J is TRBJ2-5 and V is TRBV24-1; the match to TRBD1 covers 10 bases. The CDR3 spans 15 residues. Trimming cost V 5 bases and J 4 bases; bases outside gene matches: 6. Germline V CDR1 and CDR2: KGHDR, SFDVKD. CDR3 in amino acids: CATSGTGGFGETQYF. In DNA form, the CDR3 reads TGTGCCACCAGTGGGACAGGGGGGTTTGGAGAGACCCAGTACTTC.

This chain uses TRBV13 with TRBJ2-2; 11 positions agree with TRBD2. J gave up 6 bases and V 4 bases, and 13 bases lay outside the gene matches. From germline, CDR1 is PRHDT and CDR2 FYEKMQ (reference sequence). The CDR3 loop spans 18 amino acids. CDR3 sequence: CASSSSPLAGGSPGELFF. DNA for the CDR3: TGTGCCAGCAGCTCCAGCCCTCTAGCGGGAGGATCACCCGGGGAGCTGTTTTTT.

The chain combines TRBV11-2 with TRBJ2-2; D may be TRBD1 (6 bases). Germline V gene lookup returns CDR1 SGHAT and CDR2 FQNNGV. The CDR3 has 16 residues. The V end lost 0 bases, the J end lost 5 bases, and 13 bases lay between the germline ends. CDR3 sequence (DNA): TGTGCCAGCAGCTTAGACTTCCGCACAGGGACCGGGGAGCTGTTTTTT. It is translated as CASSLDFRTGTGELFF.

The V gene is TRBV28, the J gene TRBJ2-1; D is possibly TRBD1 (6 bases). This CDR3 is 16 amino acids long. The germline V gene encodes CDR1 MDHEN and CDR2 SYDVKM. V lost 5 bases and J 0 bases, leaving 14 bases between the germline ends. CDR3 amino acids: CASSPPTGSSYNEQFF. The CDR3 coding sequence is TGTGCCAGCAGTCCCCCCACAGGGAGCTCCTACAATGAGCAGTTCTTC.

This clone showed up just once. The chain couples TRBV18 to TRBJ1-2, with 9 bases identical to TRBD1. CDR3 size: 15 residues. Trimming removed 1 base from V and 6 bases from J; junction bases left unmatched: 6. Germline CDR1 reads KGHSH; CDR2 reads LQKENI. The CDR3 spells CASSPQVQGADGYTF. Written as DNA, the CDR3 is TGTGCCAGCTCACCACAGGTACAGGGGGCAGATGGCTACACCTTC.

The chain joins TRBV15 to TRBJ1-5; D uncertain. Trimming pared 0 bases from V and 1 base from J, leaving 7 bases between. Germline values: CDR1 LNHNV, CDR2 YYDKDF (reference sequence). CDR3 length equals 15 residues. The CDR3 loop reads CATSREYRSNQPQHF. CDR3 sequence (DNA): TGTGCCACCAGCAGAGAGTACAGAAGCAATCAGCCCCAGCATTTT.

The V and J genes are TRBV29-1 and TRBJ2-1, with 9 bases that match TRBD1. The germline V gene encodes CDR1 SQVTM and CDR2 ANQGSEA. The length of the CDR3 is 14 residues. Unmatched junction bases numbered 9, after V lost 7 bases and J lost 5 bases. DNA of the CDR3: TGCAGCGCCATCCGGGACAGGGTGGACAATGAGCAGTTCTTC. Translating gives CSAIRDRVDNEQFF.

The chain has TRBV28 and TRBJ2-5, with a weak D call TRBD2 (6 bases). Germline V gives CDR1 MDHEN, CDR2 SYDVKM. V lost 3 bases and J 7 bases, leaving 9 bases between the germline ends. CDR3 length equals 12 residues. The CDR3 loop is CASSFFGRTQYF. Here the CDR3 DNA reads TGTGCCAGCAGTTTCTTCGGGAGGACCCAGTACTTC.

A single count supports this clone. V usage is TRBV28 and J usage is TRBJ2-6, with D hard to call. The CDR3 loop spans 15 amino acids. Germline values: CDR1 MDHEN, CDR2 SYDVKM. V was clipped by 2 bases and J by 0 bases, with 5 bases between them. CDR3 protein: CASSLGNSGANVLTF. The CDR3 DNA reads as TGTGCCAGCAGTTTAGGCAACTCTGGGGCCAACGTCCTGACTTTC.

The chain combines TRBV24-1 with TRBJ1-1; possible D gene TRBD1, 5 bases. Deletions cut 2 bases from V and 4 bases from J, with 13 bases between. Germline-derived CDR1 and CDR2 are KGHDR and SFDVKD. This CDR3 contains 15 residues. The CDR3 sequence is CATSDSRVGSTEAFF. CDR3 DNA: TGTGCCACCAGTGATTCCAGGGTCGGCAGCACTGAAGCTTTCTTT.

The genes are TRBV19 and TRBJ2-1; 8 bases are shared with TRBD2. V was pared by 3 bases and J by 6 bases, with 4 bases of the junction left unmatched. CDR3 length: 14 residues. CDR1 and CDR2 from the germline V gene are LNHDA and SQIVND (reference sequence). DNA for the CDR3: TGTGCCAGTAGTATCATCAGCGGGAGCAATGAGCAGTTCTTC. It encodes CASSIISGSNEQFF.

The count of this clone is one. The chain couples TRBV7-3 to TRBJ1-1; tentative D call: TRBD1 (6 bases). The V and J ends lost 2 bases and 5 bases respectively, with 12 bases between them. Looked up from germline, CDR1 is SGHTA and CDR2 is FQGTGA. CDR3 length equals 14 residues. The CDR3 sequence is CASSLSPGATEAFF. The CDR3 DNA reads as TGTGCCAGCAGCTTATCTCCAGGGGCAACTGAAGCTTTCTTT.

The genes are TRBV7-6 and TRBJ2-1; D possibly corresponds to TRBD2 (6 bases). The CDR3 covers 15 residues. Trimming removed 5 bases from V and 8 bases from J, with 19 bases in between. The germline V gene has CDR1 SGHVS and CDR2 FNYEAQ. CDR3 loop: CASSPGTSNWDEQFF. The CDR3 DNA follows: TGTGCCAGCAGCCCCGGGACTTCCAACTGGGATGAGCAGTTCTTC.

The rearrangement links TRBV25-1 to TRBJ1-1; D possibly corresponds to TRBD1 (5 bases). This CDR3 region has 11 residues. With 8 bases removed from V and 5 bases from J, the gap between germline ends came to 9 bases. The germline gives CDR1 MGHDK, CDR2 SYGVNS. The CDR3, as DNA: TGTGCCAGCTTACGGGGGACTGAAGCTTTCTTT. This translates into CASLRGTEAFF.

This chain joins TRBV5-6 and TRBJ2-1; TRBD2 agrees at 10 bases. Unmatched junction bases numbered 8, after V lost 4 bases and J lost 7 bases. CDR3 size: 15 residues. The germline gives CDR1 SGHDT, CDR2 YYEEEE. The CDR3 sequence: CASSRLAGDKNEQFF. CDR3 in DNA: TGTGCCAGCAGCCGGCTAGCGGGAGACAAGAATGAGCAGTTCTTC.